This TCR beta chain was obtained from a study of graft-versus-host responses after intestinal transplantation (dated by TCRdb to the early 2020s). Study-level background: Multivisceral, liver-intestinal, or isolated intestinal transplants were received by the recipients. Samples from three later patients were sequenced in-house on an Illumina MiSeq with MiXCR processing rather than by the commercial service. A cohort of under 30 intestinal transplant recipients, including one retransplant, was enrolled, and a few patients lacking pretransplant specimens were excluded. Graft-versus-host and host-versus-graft alloreactive T cell clones were tracked in the graft, circulation and bone marrow after intestinal transplantation using bulk TCR-beta CDR3 sequencing. A peak of at least 4% donor T cells among recipient peripheral blood mononuclear cells was the definition used for donor T cell macrochimerism. To identify alloreactive clones, pre-transplant mixed lymphocyte reaction products were sequenced and then compared with unstimulated pre-transplant donor and recipient T cells. Every recipient was given anti-thymocyte globulin induction, then maintenance tacrolimus and steroids for approximately 3 years. Broad study findings and their caveats: High GvH to HvG T cell clonal ratios were observed in the allografts of patients with donor T cell macrochimerism. The conclusions were limited by the relatively low number and heterogeneity of the intestinal transplant patients. Early after transplant, declines in HvG clones were associated with peak levels of circulating GvH clones. GvH clones were found in recipient bone marrow, and some of the GvH clones appeared earlier in ileal mucosa or blood, which is consistent with an intestinal mucosal origin.

Looking up the germline V gene yields CDR1 SGDLS and CDR2 YYNGEE. V has 3 bases trimmed and J has 0 bases trimmed; junction bases matching no gene number 5. The CDR3 contains 16 residues, cysteine and phenylalanine counted. Solely the CDR3 DNA is kept, with 48 bases framed from the first base. To prepare the library, the immunoSEQ multiplex PCR assay was applied. In most patients, genomic DNA was isolated using the Qiagen DNeasy Blood and Tissue Kit and sent frozen to Adaptive Biotechnologies for TCR sequencing. For most patients, high-throughput TCR-beta CDR3 sequencing of genomic DNA was performed by Adaptive Biotechnologies. For the original study's pipeline: TCR sequencing data for over 15 patients were retrieved from Adaptive's ImmunoSEQ software; three other patients were processed with MiXCR and VDJtools. To correct CD4 versus CD8 sorting errors, any sequence found in both subsets at a frequency ratio below 5:1 was removed. Because the origin of CDR3 nucleotide sequences shared between donor and recipient could not be assigned, those sequences were removed. At least 2-fold expansion over unstimulated cells and a minimum CFSE-low frequency of 0.002% (template counts) or 0.001% (read counts) were required for clones to be classified as alloreactive. Clones detected in sequenced pre-transplant spleen, lymph node, or MLR CFSE-low populations of the donor or recipient were defined as mappable. Cumulative frequency of alloreactive clones was calculated as a percentage of all sequences weighted by copy number. TCRdb retrieved this table from immuneACCESS and kept in-frame rearrangements only. Not all clones are present; in checked studies, unresolved V genes account for under half, and no reason is known for the remainder. The DNA was the basis for D and trimming; V, J and clone size are from that table. Here the sample has some 110,000 clones; 85% to 95% occur a single time. The ten most abundant clones make up approximately 1% of the sample.

The time point tag for this specimen amounts to: cells obtained before transplantation from donor or recipient. CD3+CD4+ and CD3+CD8+ populations were FACS-sorted from unstimulated pre-transplant donor and recipient cells taken from spleen or lymph nodes. As concerns this clone: Its antigen is unknown. One base away there is no much larger clone; base qualities are not given.

This clonotype was sampled from a human donor who was the organ donor for an intestinal transplant. The chain is made from TRBV9 and TRBJ2-1; TRBD2 aligns with 8 central bases. This specimen was unstimulated CD8+ T cells sorted from spleen or lymph node cells, taken before transplant. In nucleotides, the sequence is TGTGCCAGCAGCGGCCTTGGGACTAGCTCCTACAATGAGCAGTTCTTC. Translated, it gives CASSGLGTSSYNEQFF.